This TCR beta chain was recovered during a study of cytomegalovirus exposure and HLA in healthy donors. General observations from the study: In a later analysis, compared with equally common non-associated chains, HLA-associated beta chains were more expanded. The authors later found TCR association rates varying by HLA locus, with DRB1 most and HLA-C fewest. Later on, analysis showed that most CMV-associated TCR beta chains appeared to be HLA-restricted.

As concerns this clone: Antigen: not known.

PCR involved 60 Vbeta and 13 Jbeta primers. Original data processing: Unique TCR beta chains totaled 80 million to 100 million in a later count, with around 11 million of them shared. The table came from immunoSEQ multiplex PCR; TCRdb's copy has only in-frame clones and leaves some out. For V, J and clone size, that table is used; D and trimming come from the DNA. The sample records around 120,000 clones, about 80% being singletons. This CDR3 has 13 residues. Looked up from germline, CDR1 is MRHNA and CDR2 is SNTAGT. The V and J ends lost 4 bases and 6 bases respectively, with 12 bases between them. The rearrangement links TRBV6-4 to TRBJ1-2; possible D gene TRBD1, 5 bases. The TCR comes from a man aged 30 to 39 in good health and CMV-seropositive. Specimen: PBMCs. The CDR3: CASSVSGRHGYTF. The CDR3 bases are TGTGCCAGCAGTGTTTCAGGGCGCCATGGCTACACCTTC.